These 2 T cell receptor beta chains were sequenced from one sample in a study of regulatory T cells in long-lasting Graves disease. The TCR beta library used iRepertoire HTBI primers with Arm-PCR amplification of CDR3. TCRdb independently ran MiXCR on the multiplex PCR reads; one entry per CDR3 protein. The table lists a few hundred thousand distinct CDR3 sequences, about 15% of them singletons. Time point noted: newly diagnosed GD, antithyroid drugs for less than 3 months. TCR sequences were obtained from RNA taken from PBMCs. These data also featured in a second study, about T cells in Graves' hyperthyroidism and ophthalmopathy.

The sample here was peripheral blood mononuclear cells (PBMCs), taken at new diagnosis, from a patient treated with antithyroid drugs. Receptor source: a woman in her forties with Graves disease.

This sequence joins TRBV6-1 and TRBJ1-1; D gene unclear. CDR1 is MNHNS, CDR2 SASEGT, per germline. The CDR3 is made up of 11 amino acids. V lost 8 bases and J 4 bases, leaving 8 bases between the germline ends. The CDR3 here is CASGVFTEAFF. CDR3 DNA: TGTGCCAGCGGGGTGTTCACTGAAGCTTTCTTT.

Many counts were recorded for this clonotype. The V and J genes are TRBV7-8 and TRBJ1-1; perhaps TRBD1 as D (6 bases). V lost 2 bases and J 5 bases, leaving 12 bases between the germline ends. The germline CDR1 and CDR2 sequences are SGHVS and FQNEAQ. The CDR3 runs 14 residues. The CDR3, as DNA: TGTGCCAGCAGCTTAAATAGGGGGTGGACTGAAGCTTTCTTT. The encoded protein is CASSLNRGWTEAFF.